The entry below describes one T cell receptor (beta chain). Its antigen is still unknown. This CDR3 is built from 16 residues. Trimming cost V 6 bases and J 0 bases, with 17 bases left between them. Germline V lookup: CDR1 MRHNA, CDR2 SNTAGT. This specimen belongs to a study of cytomegalovirus exposure and HLA in healthy donors. The study, taken as a whole, reports: Available immune exposure information covered CMV serostatus only. Rarity held for most TCR sequences, but there were some public TCRs that occurred in many donors.

Primers included in the PCR were 60 Vbeta and 13 Jbeta primers. TCRdb keeps only in-frame clones here, not all; method: immunoSEQ multiplex PCR. The repertoire includes more than 100,000 clones, 60% to 85% of them detected once, and roughly 1.3% sits in the top ten. The chain joins TRBV6-4 to TRBJ2-5; the D gene is possibly TRBD2 (6 bases). The sample comprised PBMCs. The sequence was collected from a woman aged 40 to 49 in good health and CMV-seronegative. CDR3 loop: CASRDGDSYYQETQYF. The CDR3, as DNA: TGTGCCAGCAGAGACGGGGACTCCTATTACCAAGAGACCCAGTACTTC.